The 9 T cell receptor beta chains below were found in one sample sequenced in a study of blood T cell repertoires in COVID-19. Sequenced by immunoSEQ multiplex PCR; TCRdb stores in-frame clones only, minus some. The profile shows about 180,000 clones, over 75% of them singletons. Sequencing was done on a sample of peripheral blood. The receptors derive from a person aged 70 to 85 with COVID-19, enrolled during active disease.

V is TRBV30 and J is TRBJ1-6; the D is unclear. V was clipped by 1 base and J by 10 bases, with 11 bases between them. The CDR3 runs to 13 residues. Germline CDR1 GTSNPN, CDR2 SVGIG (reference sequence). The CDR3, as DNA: TGTGCCTGGAGTGGCAGTCCTGCCTCACCCCTCCACTTT. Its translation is CAWSGSPASPLHF.

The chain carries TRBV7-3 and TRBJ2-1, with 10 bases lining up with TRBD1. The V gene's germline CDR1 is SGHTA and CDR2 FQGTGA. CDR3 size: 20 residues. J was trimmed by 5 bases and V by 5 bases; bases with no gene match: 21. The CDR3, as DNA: TGTGCCAGCAGCCTATTTCCGGGACAGGGGTCGCGGGGGACTAACAATGAGCAGTTCTTC. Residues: CASSLFPGQGSRGTNNEQFF.

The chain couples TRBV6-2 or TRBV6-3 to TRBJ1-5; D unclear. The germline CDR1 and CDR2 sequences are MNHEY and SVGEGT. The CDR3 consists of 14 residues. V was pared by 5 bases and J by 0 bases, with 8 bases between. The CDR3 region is CASSQKYSNQPQHF. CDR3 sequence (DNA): TGTGCCAGCAGTCAGAAGTATAGCAATCAGCCCCAGCATTTT.

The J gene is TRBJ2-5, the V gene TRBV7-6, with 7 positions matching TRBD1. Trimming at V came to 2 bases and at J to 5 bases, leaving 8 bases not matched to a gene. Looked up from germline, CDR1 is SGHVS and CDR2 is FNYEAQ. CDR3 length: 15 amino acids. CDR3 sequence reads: CASSLSRGPWETQYF. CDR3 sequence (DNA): TGTGCCAGCAGCTTATCAAGGGGGCCGTGGGAGACCCAGTACTTC.

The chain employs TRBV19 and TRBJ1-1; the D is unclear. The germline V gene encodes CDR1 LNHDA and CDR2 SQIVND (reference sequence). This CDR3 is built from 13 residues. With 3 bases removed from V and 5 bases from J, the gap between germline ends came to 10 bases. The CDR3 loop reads CASSMRVRTEAFF. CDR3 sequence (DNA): TGTGCCAGTAGTATGAGGGTACGGACTGAAGCTTTCTTT.

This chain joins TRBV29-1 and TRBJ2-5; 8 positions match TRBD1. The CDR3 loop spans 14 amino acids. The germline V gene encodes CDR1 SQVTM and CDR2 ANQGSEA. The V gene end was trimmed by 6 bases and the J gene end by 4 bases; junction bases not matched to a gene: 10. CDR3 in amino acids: CSVKRGQARETQYF. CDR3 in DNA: TGCAGCGTCAAACGGGGACAGGCCCGAGAGACCCAGTACTTC.

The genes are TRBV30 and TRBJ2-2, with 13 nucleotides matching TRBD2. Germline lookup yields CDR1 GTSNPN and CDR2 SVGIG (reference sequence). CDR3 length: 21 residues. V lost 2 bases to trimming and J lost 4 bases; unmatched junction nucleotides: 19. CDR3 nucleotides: TGTGCCTGGAGTCCCTATCGTGGGGGACTAGCGGGAAGATACACCACCGGGGAGCTGTTTTTT. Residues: CAWSPYRGGLAGRYTTGELFF.

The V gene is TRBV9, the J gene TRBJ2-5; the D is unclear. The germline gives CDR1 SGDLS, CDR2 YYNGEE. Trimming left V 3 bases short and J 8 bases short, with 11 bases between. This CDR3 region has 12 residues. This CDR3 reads CASSAPGLTQYF. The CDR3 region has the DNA TGTGCCAGCAGCGCCCCGGGTCTTACCCAGTACTTC.

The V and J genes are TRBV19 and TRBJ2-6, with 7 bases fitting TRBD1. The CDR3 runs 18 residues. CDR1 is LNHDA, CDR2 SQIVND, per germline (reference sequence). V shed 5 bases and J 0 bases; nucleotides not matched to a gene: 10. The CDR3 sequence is CASSSRGPSSSGANVLTF. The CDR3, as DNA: TGTGCCAGTAGTTCAAGGGGGCCCTCCTCCTCTGGGGCCAACGTCCTGACTTTC.